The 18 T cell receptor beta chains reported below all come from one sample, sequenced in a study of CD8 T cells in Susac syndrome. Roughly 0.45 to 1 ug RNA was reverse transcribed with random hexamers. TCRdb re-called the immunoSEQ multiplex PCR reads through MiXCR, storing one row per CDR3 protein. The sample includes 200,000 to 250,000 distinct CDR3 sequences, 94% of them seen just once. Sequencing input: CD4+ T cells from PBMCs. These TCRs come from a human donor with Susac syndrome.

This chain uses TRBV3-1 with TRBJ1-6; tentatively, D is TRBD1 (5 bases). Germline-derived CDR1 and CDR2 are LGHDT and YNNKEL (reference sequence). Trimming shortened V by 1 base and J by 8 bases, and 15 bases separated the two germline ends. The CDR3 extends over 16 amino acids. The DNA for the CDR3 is TGTGCCAGCAGCCAAGTTCCTCGGGAAGGGGATTCACCCCTCCACTTT. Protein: CASSQVPREGDSPLHF.

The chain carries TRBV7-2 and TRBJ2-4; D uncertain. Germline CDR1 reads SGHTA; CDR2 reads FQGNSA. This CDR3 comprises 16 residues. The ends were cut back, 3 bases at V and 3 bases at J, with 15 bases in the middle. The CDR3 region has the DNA TGTGCCAGCAGCTTCGGGCCAAGGACCCTCAAAAACATTCAGTACTTC. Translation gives CASSFGPRTLKNIQYF.

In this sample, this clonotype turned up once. The CDR3 loop is CSARDAWGVSMNTEAFF. CDR3 sequence (DNA): TGCAGTGCTAGAGATGCCTGGGGCGTCAGTATGAACACTGAAGCTTTCTTT. This chain joins TRBV20-1 and TRBJ1-1; TRBD1 might be the D (5 bases). With 0 bases removed from V and 0 bases from J, the gap between germline ends came to 17 bases. This CDR3 spans 17 amino acids. CDR1 is DFQATT, CDR2 SNEGSKA, per germline (reference sequence).

The CDR3 protein is CASILRAGNADTQYF. The CDR3 DNA reads as TGTGCCAGCATCCTACGAGCGGGGAACGCGGATACGCAGTATTTT. The chain carries TRBV6-6 and TRBJ2-3, with 7 bases that match TRBD2. The CDR3 runs 15 residues. Germline V gene data show CDR1 as MNHNY and CDR2 as SVGAGI (reference sequence). The V segment lost 7 bases and the J segment 6 bases; nucleotides outside the gene matches: 13.

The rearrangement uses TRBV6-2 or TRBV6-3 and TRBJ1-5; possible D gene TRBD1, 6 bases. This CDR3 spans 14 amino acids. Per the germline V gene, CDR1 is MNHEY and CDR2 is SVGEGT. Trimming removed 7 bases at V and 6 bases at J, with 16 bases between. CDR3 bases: TGTGCCAGCAAAAGGGGGGCAGTGGGTCAGCCCCAGCATTTT. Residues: CASKRGAVGQPQHF.

CDR3 nucleotide sequence: TGTGCCAGCAGTGAGATCAGGGGAAGTGGCTACACCTTC. Translated, it gives CASSEIRGSGYTF. The J gene is TRBJ1-2, the V gene TRBV2; the D gene is possibly TRBD1 (6 bases). Germline lookup yields CDR1 SNHLY and CDR2 FYNNEI. Trimming shortened V by 3 bases and J by 7 bases, and 12 bases separated the two germline ends. The CDR3 is 13 amino acids. Variable domain in full (rest from reference TRBV2 and TRBJ1-2): EPEVTQTPSHQVTQMGQEVILRCVPISNHLYFYWYRQILGQKVEFLVSFYNNEISEKSEIFDDQFSVERPDGSNFTLKIRSTKLEDSAMYFCASSEIRGSGYTFGSGTRLTVV.

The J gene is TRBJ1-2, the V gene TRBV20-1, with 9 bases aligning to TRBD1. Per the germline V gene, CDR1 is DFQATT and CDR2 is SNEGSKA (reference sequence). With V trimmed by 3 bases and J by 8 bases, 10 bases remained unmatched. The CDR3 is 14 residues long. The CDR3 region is CSASKGQGSGGYTF. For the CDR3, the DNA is TGCAGTGCTAGTAAGGGACAGGGTAGTGGCGGCTACACCTTC.

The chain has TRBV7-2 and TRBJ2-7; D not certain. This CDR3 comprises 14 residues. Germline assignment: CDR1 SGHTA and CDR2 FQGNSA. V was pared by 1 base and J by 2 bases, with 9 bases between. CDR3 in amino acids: CASSLEATTYEQYF. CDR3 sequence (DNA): TGTGCCAGCAGCTTAGAGGCCACTACCTACGAGCAGTACTTC.

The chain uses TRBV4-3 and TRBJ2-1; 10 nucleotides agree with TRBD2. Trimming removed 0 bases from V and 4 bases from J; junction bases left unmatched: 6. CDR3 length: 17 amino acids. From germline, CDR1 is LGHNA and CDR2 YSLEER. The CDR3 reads CASSQDIQRGGYNEQFF. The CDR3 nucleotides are TGCGCCAGCAGCCAAGACATCCAGCGGGGGGGATACAATGAGCAGTTCTTC.

This CDR3 reads CASSLQLAENNEQFF. Here the CDR3 DNA reads TGTGCCAGCAGCTTACAACTAGCGGAGAACAATGAGCAGTTCTTC. The chain joins TRBV11-2 to TRBJ2-1, with 8 bases matching TRBD2. Per germline, CDR1 SGHAT and CDR2 FQNNGV. CDR3 length equals 15 residues. The trim removed 2 bases at V and 5 bases at J, leaving 5 bases unmatched.

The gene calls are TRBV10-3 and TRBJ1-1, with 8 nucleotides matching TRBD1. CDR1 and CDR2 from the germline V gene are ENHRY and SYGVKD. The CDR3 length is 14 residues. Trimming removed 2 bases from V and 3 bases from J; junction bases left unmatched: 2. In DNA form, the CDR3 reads TGTGCCATCAGTGAGCAACAGGGGGACACTGAAGCTTTCTTT. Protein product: CAISEQQGDTEAFF.

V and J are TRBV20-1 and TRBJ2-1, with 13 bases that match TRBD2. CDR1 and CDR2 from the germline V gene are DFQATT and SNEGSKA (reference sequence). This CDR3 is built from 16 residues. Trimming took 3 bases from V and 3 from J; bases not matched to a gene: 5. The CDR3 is CSARTLAGGYYNEQFF. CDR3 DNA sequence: TGCAGTGCTAGGACACTAGCGGGGGGGTACTACAATGAGCAGTTCTTC.

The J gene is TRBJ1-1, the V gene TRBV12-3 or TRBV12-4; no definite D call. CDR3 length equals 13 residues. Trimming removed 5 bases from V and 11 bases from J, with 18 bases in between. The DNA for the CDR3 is TGTGCCAGCAGTCTGGTAAATCGGGATGAGGCTTTCTTT. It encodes CASSLVNRDEAFF.

CDR3 sequence: CASSPKTGLAGGADTQYF. DNA for the CDR3: TGTGCCAGCAGCCCCAAAACCGGGCTAGCGGGGGGGGCAGATACGCAGTATTTT. The chain employs TRBV7-2 and TRBJ2-3, with 12 bases aligning to TRBD2. Losses at the gene ends were 5 bases for V and 4 bases for J; bases not matched to a gene: 13. Germline loops: CDR1 SGHTA, CDR2 FQGNSA. CDR3 length: 18 residues.

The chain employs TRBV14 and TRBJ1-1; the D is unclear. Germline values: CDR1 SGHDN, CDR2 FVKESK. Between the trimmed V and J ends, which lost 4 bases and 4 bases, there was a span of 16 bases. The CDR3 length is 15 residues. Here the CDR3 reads CASSPEAAGGTEAFF. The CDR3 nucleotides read TGTGCCAGCAGCCCGGAGGCCGCTGGAGGCACTGAAGCTTTCTTT.

CDR3 sequence: CASTRRRGDTQYF. The CDR3 DNA is TGTGCCAGCACCCGGCGGCGGGGGGATACGCAGTATTTT. The gene calls are TRBV6-5 and TRBJ2-3, with 7 bases matching TRBD2. The ends lost 7 bases at V and 6 bases at J; junction bases unmatched: 7. In germline, CDR1 is MNHEY, CDR2 SVGAGI. This CDR3 has 13 amino acids.

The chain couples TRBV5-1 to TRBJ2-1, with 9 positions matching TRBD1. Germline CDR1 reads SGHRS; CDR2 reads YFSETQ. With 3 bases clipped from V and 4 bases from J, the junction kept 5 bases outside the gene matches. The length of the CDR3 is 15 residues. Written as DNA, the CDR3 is TGCGCCAGCAGCTCTCCGGGACAGGGTTACAATGAGCAGTTCTTC. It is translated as CASSSPGQGYNEQFF.

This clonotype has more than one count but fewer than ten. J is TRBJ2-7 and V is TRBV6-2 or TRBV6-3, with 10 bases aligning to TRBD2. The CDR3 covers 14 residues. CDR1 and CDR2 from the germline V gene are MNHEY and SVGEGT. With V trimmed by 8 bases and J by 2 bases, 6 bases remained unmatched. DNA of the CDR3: TGTGCCAGCGAAGCGGGGGGGCTCGCCTACGAGCAGTACTTC. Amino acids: CASEAGGLAYEQYF.